Listed below are T cell receptor beta chains from one sample, sequenced in a study of T cell responses to AZD1222 COVID-19 vaccine. The data were produced by immunoSEQ multiplex PCR, yet TCRdb's version contains in-frame clones alone and is incomplete. The sample holds 100,000 to 130,000 clones, 87% seen once. This material consisted of peripheral blood, taken 28 days after the second AZD1222 dose. These receptors were collected from an adult who received the AZD1222 COVID-19 vaccine. Each CDR3 is given with its conserved first and last residue. The D gene is left open where the match is weak. For some rows the clone size is stated as once, few or many, or as a class when expanded; others skip it.

cdr3_length	d_call	v_call	j_call	clone_size	cdr3_aa	cdr3_nt
13	NA	TRBV11-2	TRBJ1-2	NA	CASSFPAGRTALF	TGTGCCAGCAGCTTCCCTGCCGGCCGGACAGCCCTCTTC
14	NA	TRBV6-1	TRBJ2-7	NA	CASSEVAGGYEQYF	TGTGCCAGCAGTGAAGTTGCGGGCGGGTACGAGCAGTACTTC
15	NA	TRBV5-1	TRBJ2-1	NA	CASSLDSRGYNEQFF	TGCGCCAGCAGCTTGGATAGTCGGGGATACAATGAGCAGTTCTTC
17	TRBD2	TRBV4-2	TRBJ2-1	NA	CASSPLESGGDYNEQFF	TGTGCCAGCAGCCCCCTGGAGAGCGGGGGGGACTACAATGAGCAGTTCTTC
14	TRBD2	TRBV5-1	TRBJ2-7	once	CASSGGVSSYEQYF	TGCGCCAGCAGCGGGGGGGTTAGCTCCTACGAGCAGTACTTC
12	NA	TRBV2	TRBJ2-3	NA	CASGGRTDTQYF	TGTGCCAGCGGGGGACGAACAGATACGCAGTATTTT
15	TRBD1	TRBV4-3	TRBJ2-7	once	CASSFDRGETYEQYF	TGCGCCAGCAGCTTCGACAGGGGAGAAACCTACGAGCAGTACTTC
13	NA	TRBV7-9	TRBJ2-2	NA	CASSLDLTGELFF	TGTGCCAGCAGCTTGGACCTGACCGGGGAGCTGTTTTTT
14	TRBD1	TRBV7-9	TRBJ1-2	NA	CASSFGQGAKSYTF	TGTGCCAGCAGCTTTGGACAGGGGGCTAAAAGCTACACCTTC
14	NA	TRBV4-3	TRBJ1-1	NA	CASSRERGNTEAFF	TGCGCCAGCAGCCGGGAAAGGGGGAACACTGAAGCTTTCTTT
11	NA	TRBV3-1/TRBV3-2	TRBJ1-1	NA	CASGENTEAFF	TGTGCCAGCGGGGAGAACACTGAAGCTTTCTTT
14	TRBD2	TRBV7-8	TRBJ2-7	NA	CASSLPSGGNEQYF	TGTGCCAGCAGCCTTCCTAGCGGGGGCAACGAGCAGTACTTC
16	TRBD1	TRBV4-3	TRBJ1-2	NA	CASSLQGGGLNYGYTF	TGCGCCAGCAGCCTTCAGGGGGGCGGTTTAAACTATGGCTACACCTTC
17	TRBD2	TRBV19	TRBJ2-2	NA	CASSSRGGTSRTGELFF	TGTGCCAGTAGTTCCCGGGGGGGGACTAGCCGCACCGGGGAGCTGTTTTTT
11	NA	TRBV6-2/TRBV6-3	TRBJ2-2	NA	CASSDTGELFF	TGTGCCAGCAGTGACACCGGGGAGCTGTTTTTT
14	NA	TRBV5-1	TRBJ2-7	NA	CASSLLDRGYEQYF	TGCGCCAGCAGCTTGCTGGACAGAGGATACGAGCAGTACTTC
15	NA	TRBV10-2	TRBJ2-7	NA	CASSESVGSPYEQYF	TGCGCCAGCAGTGAGTCTGTGGGGAGTCCCTACGAGCAGTACTTC
16	TRBD1	TRBV7-7	TRBJ2-2	NA	CASSSAGGADTGELFF	TGTGCCAGCAGCTCAGCAGGGGGCGCGGACACCGGGGAGCTGTTTTTT
16	TRBD1	TRBV7-2	TRBJ2-1	NA	CASSATGTGVYNEQFF	TGTGCCAGCAGCGCGACCGGGACAGGGGTGTACAATGAGCAGTTCTTC
20	TRBD2	TRBV9	TRBJ2-5	NA	CASSPSRGRGGGFYQETQYF	TGTGCCAGCAGCCCCAGTAGGGGGCGCGGGGGGGGCTTTTACCAAGAGACCCAGTACTTC
12	TRBD1	TRBV5-6	TRBJ1-2	NA	CASSPDRGGYTF	TGTGCCAGCAGCCCAGACAGGGGTGGCTACACCTTC
11	NA	TRBV20-1	TRBJ2-1	once	CSARSSNEQFF	TGCAGTGCTAGATCTAGCAATGAGCAGTTCTTC
15	TRBD1	TRBV6-5	TRBJ2-2	NA	CASIKGQGRPGELFF	TGTGCCAGCATCAAAGGACAGGGTCGGCCCGGGGAGCTGTTTTTT
16	TRBD1	TRBV7-9	TRBJ2-2	NA	CASSFRTGGLAGELFF	TGTGCCAGCAGCTTTCGGACAGGGGGCCTGGCCGGGGAGCTGTTTTTT
15	TRBD2	TRBV7-2	TRBJ2-3	NA	CASSSLAGAPDTQYF	TGTGCCAGCTCCTCGCTAGCGGGGGCCCCGGATACGCAGTATTTT
16	NA	TRBV7-3	TRBJ2-3	NA	CASSTRAGAGPDTQYF	TGTGCCAGCAGCACTCGTGCGGGGGCCGGGCCAGATACGCAGTATTTT
14	NA	TRBV6-2/TRBV6-3	TRBJ2-7	NA	CASSHGTPGYEQYF	TGTGCCAGCAGTCATGGGACCCCGGGATACGAGCAGTACTTC
18	TRBD2	TRBV9	TRBJ2-5	NA	CASSPFRTSGVWSETQYF	TGTGCCAGCAGCCCGTTTAGGACTAGCGGGGTTTGGTCGGAGACCCAGTACTTC
16	NA	TRBV9	TRBJ1-1	NA	CASSSPGGGRNTEAFF	TGTGCCAGCAGCTCCCCGGGTGGAGGGAGGAACACTGAAGCTTTCTTT